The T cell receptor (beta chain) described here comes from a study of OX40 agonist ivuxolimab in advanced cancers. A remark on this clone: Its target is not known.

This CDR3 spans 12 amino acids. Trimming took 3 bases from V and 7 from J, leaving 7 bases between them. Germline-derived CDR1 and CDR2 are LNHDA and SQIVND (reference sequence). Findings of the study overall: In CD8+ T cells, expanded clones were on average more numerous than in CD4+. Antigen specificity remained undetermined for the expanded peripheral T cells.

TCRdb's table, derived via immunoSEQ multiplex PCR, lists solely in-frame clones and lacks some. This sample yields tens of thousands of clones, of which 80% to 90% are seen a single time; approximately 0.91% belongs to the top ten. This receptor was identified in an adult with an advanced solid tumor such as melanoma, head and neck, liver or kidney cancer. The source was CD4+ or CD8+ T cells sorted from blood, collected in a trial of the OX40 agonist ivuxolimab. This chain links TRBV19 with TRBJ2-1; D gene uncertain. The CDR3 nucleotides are TGTGCCAGTAGTATCTTGGGGAATGAGCAGTTCTTC. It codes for CASSILGNEQFF.